This paragraph reports one T cell receptor beta chain. The table lists this clone with a few counts. It has no known antigen specificity. Per-base quality was not reported, and no clone a single base away is much larger than it. This entry is derived from a study of beta chain features in type 1 diabetes (dated by TCRdb to 2017 to 2018). Regarding the study in general: Mean age, gender distribution, total cell number and subset yield did not differ between patients and healthy donors. A total of approximately 100 million sorted cells were examined across all samples, and the number of cells per subset was strongly correlated with RNA yield. In the study, recently diagnosed type 1 diabetes patients and matched healthy donors were compared on the TCRB repertoires of their sorted circulating CD4+ T cell subsets. Regulatory and stem cell-like memory subsets were obtained from only 8 patients and roughly 8 healthy donors, while naive and central memory subsets were obtained from all 30 or so donors.

Each donor gave one peripheral blood draw, averaging approximately 120 mL, which was collected into heparinised tubes. A BD FACSAria II was used to sort naive, central memory, regulatory and stem cell-like memory CD4+ T cells with a panel that included CD45RO, CCR7, CD25, CD127, CD95 and CD27. Every sorted population had a purity above 95%. PBMCs were isolated right away by Lymphoprep density gradient centrifugation and were stained directly, without culture. To minimize batch effects, samples were stained and sorted in pairs, one healthy donor with one patient per experiment. The High Capacity cDNA Reverse Transcription Kit was used to reverse transcribe all of the isolated RNA, meaning that expressed TCRB transcripts were what got sequenced. Naive, central memory and regulatory T cell samples underwent deep immunoSEQ sequencing, averaging around 4 million total reads per sample. After sorted cells were lysed in RLT buffer, RNA was extracted with DNase-treated RNeasy Micro or Mini kits, with the choice depending on cell number. Each cell subset was processed on its own to prevent cross-contamination, while patient and healthy donor samples were processed together. The immunoSEQ multiplex PCR was used to amplify TCRB sequences from cDNA, generating 87-bp fragments that spanned the CDR3 region. Sequencing of the amplicons was done on the Illumina HiSeq platform. As for how the authors treated the data: Synthetic template baselines were used to correct PCR bias computationally, reads within Hamming distance 2 were collapsed together, and singletons that could not be merged were discarded. Reads were aligned against IMGT to assign V, D and J genes, CDR3 length and insertions or deletions at six rearrangement sites. Within each subset, clonotype counts were normalized to the number of sorted cells before true diversity and Gini coefficients were calculated with the tcR R package. The overlap coefficient, calculated on TCRB nucleotide sequences, was used to measure repertoire sharing. As a proxy for the pre-selection repertoire, out-of-frame TCRB sequences from naive cells were analyzed. TCRdb took over this immuneACCESS table, retaining in-frame rearrangements with V and J assigned. Such tables are incomplete; in checked studies, under half of the missing clones stem from an unresolved V gene, and the remainder is unexplained. That table gives V, J and clone size, and the DNA gave D and trimming. The sample table contains 500,000 to 850,000 clones; only one count was recorded for around 15% of them. Of the sample, less than 0.04% falls within the top ten clones.

V is reduced by 4 bases and J by 4 bases, leaving a spacing of 20 bases between them. The CDR3 measures 16 amino acids from cysteine to phenylalanine. Left in the record is the CDR3 DNA by itself, 48 bases read in frame from the first base. The germline V gene provides CDR1 SGHRS and CDR2 YFSETQ. Here is what the overall study found, with its caveats: Because cDNA was sequenced instead of genomic DNA, highly expressing activated cells could be over-represented, though the groups showed no difference in activation or CD3 levels. Naive, central memory and regulatory TCRB repertoires appeared to be more alike among patients than among healthy donors. Shorter templates might have been favored by PCR, but patient and control samples were amplified and corrected together, so both groups would have been affected equally by any skew. In all four CD4+ subsets, TCRB CDR3 length was moderately but significantly shorter in type 1 diabetes patients. HLA sub-analyses involved small numbers of individuals, so any influence of HLA type on TCRB rearrangement remained unresolved. Fewer insertions and more nucleotide deletions at VDJ recombination sites were observed in patients with type 1 diabetes, implying thymic rearrangement abnormalities.

This TCR came from a man younger than 30 with type 1 diabetes. The chain employs TRBV5-1 and TRBJ1-1; a tentative D match to TRBD1 spans 5 bases. Sample: naive CD4+ T cells from blood. The cell subset or site label here, explained by the study, means: true naive CD4+ T cells. The CDR3 has the sequence CASSLEGPAGGTEAFF. At the DNA level, the sequence is TGCGCCAGCAGCCTCGAGGGTCCAGCCGGGGGCACTGAAGCTTTCTTT.